This TCR beta chain was identified during a study of shared clonotypes between healthy human individuals. CDR3 length: 14 residues. Per the germline V gene, CDR1 is SGHNT and CDR2 is YYREEE (reference sequence). V lost 4 bases and J lost 5; bases outside the gene matches: 7. Only in-frame clones appear in the TCRdb table, and some are missing; sequencing was by immunoSEQ multiplex PCR. The sample lists about half a million clones; 79% were seen once. This receptor was obtained from a woman aged 40 to 50 in good health. Some clones in this sample may be carry-over from other donors' samples. Sequencing was done on a sample of PBMCs. The chain carries TRBV5-4 and TRBJ2-7; 9 nucleotides align to TRBD1. CDR3 protein: CASSLRDRVDEQYF. In nucleotides, the CDR3 is TGTGCCAGCAGCCTCCGGGACAGGGTCGACGAGCAGTACTTC.